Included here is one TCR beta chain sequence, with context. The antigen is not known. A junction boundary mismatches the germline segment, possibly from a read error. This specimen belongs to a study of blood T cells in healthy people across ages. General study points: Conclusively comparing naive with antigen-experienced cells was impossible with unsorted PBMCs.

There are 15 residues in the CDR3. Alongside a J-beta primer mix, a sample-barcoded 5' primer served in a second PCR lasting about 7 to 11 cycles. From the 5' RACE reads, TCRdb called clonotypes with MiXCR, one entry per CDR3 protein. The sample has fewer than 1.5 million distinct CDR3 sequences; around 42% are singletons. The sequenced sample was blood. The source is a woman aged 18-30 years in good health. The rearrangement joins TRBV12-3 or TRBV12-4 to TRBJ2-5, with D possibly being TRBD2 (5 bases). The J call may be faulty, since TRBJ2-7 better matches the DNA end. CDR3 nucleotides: TGTGCCGGCAGTTCGCTGGGAGCGTCGGGCAACGAGCAGTACTTC. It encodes CAGSSLGASGNEQYF.